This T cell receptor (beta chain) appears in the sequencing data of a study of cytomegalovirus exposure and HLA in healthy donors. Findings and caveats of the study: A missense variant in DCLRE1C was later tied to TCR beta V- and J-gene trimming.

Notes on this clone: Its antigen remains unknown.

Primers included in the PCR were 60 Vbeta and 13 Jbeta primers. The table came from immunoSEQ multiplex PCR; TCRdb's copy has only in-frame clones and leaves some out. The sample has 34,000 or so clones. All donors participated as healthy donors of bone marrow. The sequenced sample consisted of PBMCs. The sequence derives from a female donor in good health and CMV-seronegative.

Here the CDR3 DNA reads TGTGCCAGCAGTTCCAGGGTGTATCAGGGCTACACCTTC. Translated: CASSSRVYQGYTF. The rearrangement links TRBV9 to TRBJ1-2, with a weak D call TRBD1 (5 bases). The CDR3 is made up of 13 amino acids. Trimming stripped 5 bases from V and 8 bases from J, with 16 bases between. Germline lookup yields CDR1 SGDLS and CDR2 YYNGEE.